These 25 T cell receptor beta chains were all obtained from the same sample, sequenced in a study of blood T cell repertoires in COVID-19 (dated by TCRdb to about 2020). Libraries were prepared through the immunoSEQ multiplex PCR assay. TCRdb re-hosts the immuneACCESS table, in-frame sequences only. Its copies lack some clones; in the studies checked, an unresolved V gene accounts for under half of them, and the cause for the rest is not known. For this sample the table gives about 280,000 clones, of which about 90% were detected only once. The leading ten clones occupy under 2.5% of the sample. The sample consisted of PBMCs or T cells enriched from blood (not recorded which). These receptors all stem from a woman in her sixties who had recovered from COVID-19.

This chain links TRBV15 with TRBJ1-1, with a weak D call TRBD1 (6 bases). V was shortened by 3 bases and J by 11 bases, with 13 bases between the two germline ends. In germline, CDR1 is LNHNV, CDR2 YYDKDF (reference sequence). The CDR3 contains 12 residues. As DNA, the CDR3 is TGTGCCACCAGCAGTTATGGGGGCACGGCTTTCTTT. Its protein is CATSSYGGTAFF.

The genes are TRBV28 and TRBJ1-6; maybe TRBD1 (6 bases). V lost 2 bases and J 7 bases, leaving 15 bases between the germline ends. Germline CDR1 MDHEN, CDR2 SYDVKM. The CDR3 loop spans 16 amino acids. The CDR3 region is CASSLGSAGGNSPLHF. The CDR3 DNA follows: TGTGCCAGCAGTTTAGGGTCGGCGGGGGGCAATTCACCCCTCCACTTT.

The chain recombines TRBV27 with TRBJ2-7; D may be TRBD2 (6 bases). Germline CDR1 is MNHEY and CDR2 is SMNVEV (reference sequence). Between the trimmed V and J ends, which lost 4 bases and 3 bases, there was a span of 13 bases. The CDR3 is 14 amino acids. The CDR3 is CASSSDGTLYEQYF. The CDR3 DNA sequence: TGTGCCAGCAGTTCAGATGGGACTCTCTACGAGCAGTACTTC.

This chain links TRBV2 with TRBJ2-7; D might be TRBD1 (5 bases). The V gene lost 3 bases and the J gene lost 0 bases, with 9 bases spanning the gap. The CDR3 has 14 amino acids. CDR1 and CDR2 (germline): SNHLY, FYNNEI. The CDR3 spells CASSDRVASYEQYF. The CDR3 coding sequence is TGTGCCAGCAGTGACAGGGTCGCCTCCTACGAGCAGTACTTC.

The chain employs TRBV18 and TRBJ2-2, with 8 bases lining up with TRBD2. The germline gives CDR1 KGHSH, CDR2 LQKENI. V lost 4 bases to trimming and J lost 3 bases; unmatched junction nucleotides: 7. The length of the CDR3 is 16 residues. This CDR3 reads CASSLQRETYTGELFF. CDR3 bases: TGTGCCAGCTCACTTCAGCGGGAGACTTACACCGGGGAGCTGTTTTTT.

The chain couples TRBV12-3 or TRBV12-4 to TRBJ2-5, with D hard to call. Deletions cut 4 bases from V and 2 bases from J, with 2 bases between. The CDR3 has 11 amino acids. In DNA form, the CDR3 reads TGTGCCAGCAGTTCACAAGAGACCCAGTACTTC. This sequence encodes CASSSQETQYF.

Only a few counts were recorded for this clone. V and J are TRBV9 and TRBJ1-2; TRBD1 agrees at 9 bases. V shed 3 bases and J 4 bases; nucleotides not matched to a gene: 13. The CDR3 runs to 17 residues. CDR1 is SGDLS and CDR2 is YYNGEE in the germline V gene. CDR3 coding DNA: TGTGCCAGCAGCGCCGACAGGGGGGTTCCACCGGTCTATGGCTACACCTTC. Amino acids: CASSADRGVPPVYGYTF.

The chain has TRBV7-9 and TRBJ1-5, with 9 nucleotides matching TRBD1. CDR1 is SEHNR and CDR2 is FQNEAQ in the germline V gene (reference sequence). With V trimmed by 9 bases and J by 6 bases, 6 bases remained unmatched. The CDR3 length is 13 residues. The CDR3 loop is CASTQGASQPQHF. CDR3 coding DNA: TGTGCCAGTACACAGGGGGCTTCTCAGCCCCAGCATTTT. The complete variable domain, with remaining parts taken from reference TRBV7-9 and TRBJ1-5, reads DTGVSQNPRHKITKRGQNVTFRCDPISEHNRLYWYRQTLGQGPEFLTYFQNEAQLEKSRLLSDRFSAERPKGSFSTLEIQRTEQGDSAMYLCASTQGASQPQHFGDGTRLSIL.

This clone was observed a single time. The chain carries TRBV29-1 and TRBJ1-5, with 9 bases matching TRBD1. Germline V gene sequence: CDR1 SQVTM, CDR2 ANQGSEA. The CDR3 loop spans 17 amino acids. The ends lost 6 bases at V and 0 bases at J; junction bases unmatched: 12. The CDR3 bases are TGCAGCGTCCATACGACAGGGGGAATCCATAGCAATCAGCCCCAGCATTTT. Its protein is CSVHTTGGIHSNQPQHF.

The chain employs TRBV5-1 and TRBJ1-5; the D is unclear. The V gene's germline CDR1 is SGHRS and CDR2 YFSETQ. The CDR3 covers 15 residues. The ends were cut back, 0 bases at V and 4 bases at J, with 11 bases in the middle. The CDR3 reads CASSLAGVGNQPQHF. For the CDR3, the DNA is TGCGCCAGCAGCTTGGCCGGGGTCGGGAATCAGCCCCAGCATTTT. Full variable domain (missing parts from reference TRBV5-1 and TRBJ1-5): KAGVTQTPRYLIKTRGQQVTLSCSPISGHRSVSWYQQTPGQGLQFLFEYFSETQRNKGNFPGRFSGRQFSNSRSEMNVSTLELGDSALYLCASSLAGVGNQPQHFGDGTRLSIL.

CDR3 bases: TGTGCCAGCAGCCCCGACGGAGGGACCACGCAGTTCTTC. Amino acid sequence: CASSPDGGTTQFF. V is TRBV7-3 and J is TRBJ2-1; D is perhaps TRBD2 (6 bases). V dropped 5 bases and J dropped 12 bases, with 17 bases sitting between them. This CDR3 spans 13 amino acids. CDR1 is SGHTA, CDR2 FQGTGA, per germline.

This clone was observed once. Other nucleotide sequences in the sample specify the same CDR3. The gene calls are TRBV2 and TRBJ2-3; unclear D gene. The germline V and J ends were trimmed by 1 base and 4 bases, with 6 bases remaining between them. Germline values: CDR1 SNHLY, CDR2 FYNNEI. CDR3 size: 13 residues. The CDR3, as DNA: TGTGCCAGCAGTGAAGGAGCGCCAGATACGCAGTATTTT. Protein sequence: CASSEGAPDTQYF.

This rearrangement joins TRBV7-2 to TRBJ2-4; 8 bases are a match to TRBD1. This CDR3 comprises 17 residues. Germline CDR1 and CDR2: SGHTA and FQGNSA. Trimming at V came to 5 bases and at J to 1 base, leaving 10 bases not matched to a gene. The CDR3 sequence is CASSPQGAREAKNIQYF. The CDR3 DNA follows: TGTGCCAGCAGCCCCCAGGGGGCGCGTGAGGCCAAAAACATTCAGTACTTC.

The chain joins TRBV10-2 to TRBJ2-7; 10 positions match TRBD1. Trimming cost V 8 bases and J 4 bases; bases outside gene matches: 8. Germline V gives CDR1 WSHSY, CDR2 SAAADI. The length of the CDR3 is 14 residues. CDR3 amino acids: CASLRDRGQYEQYF. DNA of the CDR3: TGCGCCAGCCTCCGGGACAGGGGCCAATACGAGCAGTACTTC.

The rearrangement uses TRBV3-1 (or the pseudogene TRBV3-2) and TRBJ1-2, with TRBD1 matching 8 bases. V dropped 1 base and J dropped 12; count of bases not matched to a gene: 4. CDR3 length equals 12 residues. The germline CDR1 and CDR2 sequences are LGHDT and YNNKEL (reference sequence). CDR3 region: CASSQGAGGNTF. The CDR3 nucleotides are TGTGCCAGCAGCCAAGGGGCAGGGGGCAACACCTTC.

The chain joins TRBV4-1 to TRBJ2-3, with D possibly being TRBD2 (5 bases). The CDR3 length is 14 residues. With 3 bases removed from V and 7 bases from J, the gap between germline ends came to 14 bases. Germline V gene lookup returns CDR1 MGHRA and CDR2 YSYEKL. The CDR3 DNA reads as TGCGCCAGCAGCCACCTGAAAACGGGGAATACGCAGTATTTT. The encoded protein is CASSHLKTGNTQYF.

The gene calls are TRBV24-1 and TRBJ1-2; D remains unclear. The V gene's germline CDR1 is KGHDR and CDR2 SFDVKD. This CDR3 contains 13 residues. V dropped 3 bases and J dropped 8 bases, with 12 bases sitting between them. CDR3 amino acids: CATSDRRVGGYTF. Written as DNA, the CDR3 is TGTGCCACCAGTGATAGGAGGGTAGGAGGCTACACCTTC.

CDR3 in DNA: TGTGCCAGCAGGATGGGACTCCTAAACAATGAGCAGTTCTTC. Protein product: CASRMGLLNNEQFF. This rearrangement joins TRBV13 to TRBJ2-1; possible D gene TRBD2, 6 bases. Germline V gene data show CDR1 as PRHDT and CDR2 as FYEKMQ (reference sequence). Trimming stripped 6 bases from V and 5 bases from J, with 14 bases between. The CDR3 contains 14 residues. Together with reference TRBV13 and TRBJ2-1, the CDR3 gives the full variable domain: AAGVIQSPRHLIKEKRETATLKCYPIPRHDTVYWYQQGPGQDPQFLISFYEKMQSDKGSIPDRFSAQQFSDYHSELNMSSLELGDSALYFCASRMGLLNNEQFFGPGTRLTVL.

The rearrangement uses TRBV14 and TRBJ1-2, with D unclear. The germline V and J ends were trimmed by 2 bases and 7 bases, with 17 bases remaining between them. Germline loops: CDR1 SGHDN, CDR2 FVKESK. CDR3 length equals 15 residues. CDR3 in amino acids: CASSQYLEVSSGYTF. CDR3 bases: TGTGCCAGCAGCCAATATCTAGAGGTCTCCTCTGGCTACACCTTC.

The table lists this clone with a count of one. The chain employs TRBV3-1 (or the pseudogene TRBV3-2) and TRBJ2-7; 8 nucleotides agree with TRBD1. Trimming at V came to 2 bases and at J to 5 bases, leaving 8 bases not matched to a gene. Germline V gene lookup returns CDR1 LGHDT and CDR2 YNNKEL (reference sequence). This CDR3 comprises 15 residues. The CDR3 loop is CASSQPGTGHDEQYF. CDR3 bases: TGTGCCAGCAGCCAACCCGGGACAGGCCATGACGAGCAGTACTTC.

CDR3 nucleotides: TGCGCCAGCAGTGACCCTGGACAAAACCAGGCAGATACGCAGTATTTT. Translating gives CASSDPGQNQADTQYF. The rearrangement links TRBV10-1 to TRBJ2-3; D is possibly TRBD1 (5 bases). The CDR3 runs to 16 residues. Trimming cost V 3 bases and J 4 bases, with 17 bases left between them. The germline V gene has CDR1 WNHNN and CDR2 SYGVQD (reference sequence).

This chain's CDR3 is CASSLRTGGGETQYF. For the CDR3, the DNA is TGTGCCAGCAGCCTTCGGACAGGGGGCGGGGAGACCCAGTACTTC. The chain couples TRBV9 to TRBJ2-5; 11 bases are a match to TRBD1. The CDR3 contains 15 residues. Trimming at V came to 4 bases and at J to 5 bases, leaving 7 bases not matched to a gene. Germline assignment: CDR1 SGDLS and CDR2 YYNGEE.

The rearrangement uses TRBV19 and TRBJ1-2; 8 bases fit TRBD1. Unmatched junction bases numbered 3, after V lost 5 bases and J lost 4 bases. The CDR3 length is 13 residues. From germline, CDR1 is LNHDA and CDR2 SQIVND (reference sequence). CDR3 sequence: CASSGRGPYGYTF. CDR3 DNA: TGTGCCAGTAGTGGCAGGGGGCCCTATGGCTACACCTTC.

The CDR3 here is CASSLSLLNEQFF. In nucleotides, the CDR3 is TGTGCCAGCAGTTTGTCACTACTCAATGAGCAGTTCTTC. The chain carries TRBV2 and TRBJ2-1; D is undetermined. Trimming stripped 5 bases from V and 6 bases from J, with 11 bases between. CDR3 length: 13 residues. CDR1 SNHLY and CDR2 FYNNEI come from the germline V gene.

The chain carries TRBV19 and TRBJ2-4; 7 bases match TRBD1. V lost 4 bases to trimming and J lost 9 bases; unmatched junction nucleotides: 15. This CDR3 is 16 amino acids long. Looked up from germline, CDR1 is LNHDA and CDR2 is SQIVND (reference sequence). The CDR3 spells CASSTRQGQGSSIQYF. The CDR3 region has the DNA TGTGCCAGTAGTACTCGACAGGGTCAGGGCTCTAGCATTCAGTACTTC.